What follows are 18 T cell receptor beta chains derived from one specimen sequenced in a study of T cells after yellow fever vaccination. TCRdb reprocessed the 5' RACE reads via MiXCR and lists one record per CDR3 protein. The sample lists approximately 300,000 distinct CDR3 sequences; approximately 7% were seen once. The sample was PBMCs, taken more than 40 days after the first yellow fever vaccination. The source of these receptors is a man younger than 35 who received the YFV17D yellow fever vaccine.

This clonotype has ten or more counts. The genes are TRBV7-9 and TRBJ2-2, with D possibly matching TRBD2 (5 bases). V gave up 4 bases and J gave up 0 bases, with 15 bases separating them. CDR1 SEHNR and CDR2 FQNEAQ come from the germline V gene (reference sequence). The CDR3 covers 17 residues. In DNA form, the CDR3 reads TGTGCCAGCAGCTCTTGGAGGACGGCCGCGAACACCGGGGAGCTGTTTTTT. Residues: CASSSWRTAANTGELFF. Drawing the rest from reference TRBV7-9 and TRBJ2-2, the complete variable domain is DTGVSQNPRHKITKRGQNVTFRCDPISEHNRLYWYRQTLGQGPEFLTYFQNEAQLEKSRLLSDRFSAERPKGSFSTLEIQRTEQGDSAMYLCASSSWRTAANTGELFFGEGSRLTVL.

A remark on this clonotype: Being one base from a much bigger clone, this may be a read error. The V and J genes are TRBV5-1 and TRBJ2-5; D uncertain. CDR3 length: 12 amino acids. Germline values: CDR1 SGHRS, CDR2 YFSETQ. With 7 bases removed from V and 10 bases from J, the gap between germline ends came to 17 bases. The CDR3 loop is CASGWGIDDQYF. CDR3 in DNA: TGCGCCAGCGGCTGGGGAATTGATGACCAGTACTTC.

In DNA form, the CDR3 reads TGCGCCAGCAGCTTGGTGGCAGTTTTGACCTACAATGAGCAGTTCTTC. Translating gives CASSLVAVLTYNEQFF. The chain carries TRBV5-1 and TRBJ2-1; D uncertain. The CDR3 has 16 amino acids. Germline-derived CDR1 and CDR2 are SGHRS and YFSETQ. V lost 0 bases to trimming and J lost 2 bases, with 12 bases between them.

In this sample, this clonotype turned up a few times. V usage is TRBV19 and J usage is TRBJ2-3; perhaps TRBD1 as D (5 bases). Germline CDR1 reads LNHDA; CDR2 reads SQIVND (reference sequence). The CDR3 contains 14 residues. The germline V and J ends were trimmed by 9 bases and 6 bases, with 19 bases remaining between them. CDR3 in amino acids: CARYRQKSSDTQYF. The DNA of the CDR3 is TGTGCCAGATATCGACAGAAGAGCTCGGATACGCAGTATTTT. The full variable domain, rest sourced from reference TRBV19 and TRBJ2-3, is DGGITQSPKYLFRKEGQNVTLSCEQNLNHDAMYWYRQDPGQGLRLIYYSQIVNDFQKGDIAEGYSVSREKKESFPLTVTSAQKNPTAFYLCARYRQKSSDTQYFGPGTRLTVL.

CDR3 region: CASSPTAGGAYQPQHF. CDR3 nucleotide sequence: TGTGCCAGCAGCCCGACCGCGGGGGGCGCCTATCAGCCCCAGCATTTT. The rearrangement links TRBV7-2 to TRBJ1-5, with a possible D match to TRBD1 (6 bases). The V end was cut by 5 bases, the J end by 5 bases, with 19 bases between. CDR3 length: 16 amino acids. Germline values: CDR1 SGHTA, CDR2 FQGNSA. Supplemented by reference TRBV7-2 and TRBJ1-5, the full variable domain reads GAGVSQSPSNKVTEKGKDVELRCDPISGHTALYWYRQSLGQGLEFLIYFQGNSAPDKSGLPSDRFSAERTGGSVSTLTIQRTQQEDSAVYLCASSPTAGGAYQPQHFGDGTRLSIL.

This clonotype has only a few counts. V usage is TRBV20-1 and J usage is TRBJ2-1, with D perhaps TRBD1 (6 bases). CDR1 is DFQATT and CDR2 is SNEGSKA in the germline V gene (reference sequence). The CDR3 consists of 16 residues. The ends were cut back, 0 bases at V and 0 bases at J, with 12 bases in the middle. The CDR3: CSARDGGRSSYNEQFF. DNA for the CDR3: TGCAGTGCTAGAGATGGGGGCAGAAGCTCCTACAATGAGCAGTTCTTC.

This clonotype occurred a few times. The chain joins TRBV7-2 to TRBJ2-3; the D gene could be TRBD1 or TRBD2 (6 bases each). The CDR3 covers 15 residues. Per the germline V gene, CDR1 is SGHTA and CDR2 is FQGNSA. Between the trimmed V and J ends, which lost 6 bases and 3 bases, there was a span of 16 bases. The CDR3 here is CASRSLGAGTDTQYF. In DNA, the CDR3 is TGTGCCAGCAGATCCCTGGGGGCGGGGACAGATACGCAGTATTTT. The full variable domain, in which reference TRBV7-2 and TRBJ2-3 provide the parts outside the CDR3, is GAGVSQSPSNKVTEKGKDVELRCDPISGHTALYWYRQSLGQGLEFLIYFQGNSAPDKSGLPSDRFSAERTGGSVSTLTIQRTQQEDSAVYLCASRSLGAGTDTQYFGPGTRLTVL.

This clonotype was seen a few times. The chain is built from TRBV11-2 and TRBJ1-3, with D possibly TRBD1 on 6 matching bases. The CDR3 loop spans 15 amino acids. V lost 5 bases, J lost 6 bases, and 17 bases lay in between. Germline assignment: CDR1 SGHAT and CDR2 FQNNGV. This CDR3 reads CASSRRGGGENTIYF. CDR3 in DNA: TGTGCCAGCAGCCGCCGGGGGGGGGGCGAAAACACCATATATTTT.

This clonotype has just a few counts. The chain joins TRBV6-2 or TRBV6-3 to TRBJ2-1, with D unresolved. Trimming took off 6 bases at V and 6 bases at J, with 9 bases between the two ends. The CDR3 is made up of 12 amino acids. Germline lookup yields CDR1 MNHEY and CDR2 SVGEGT. DNA for the CDR3: TGTGCCAGCAGCTCCTGGGCCAATGAGCAGTTCTTC. Amino acids: CASSSWANEQFF.

The sample holds a few counts of this clonotype. The CDR3 DNA sequence: TGTGCCAGCTCACCACGAGGGCAACAAGAGACCCAGTACTTC. Translated: CASSPRGQQETQYF. The V gene is TRBV18, the J gene TRBJ2-5; a weak D match, TRBD2 (5 bases). V was pared by 1 base and J by 2 bases, with 8 bases between. The CDR3 extends over 14 amino acids. CDR1 is KGHSH, CDR2 LQKENI, per germline.

This clonotype was detected only a few times. The CDR3 here is CASSGWAGAEETQYF. CDR3 nucleotide sequence: TGTGCCAGCAGCGGGTGGGCGGGGGCCGAAGAGACCCAGTACTTC. This chain connects TRBV3-1 to TRBJ2-5; D perhaps matches TRBD2 (7 bases). Looked up from germline, CDR1 is LGHDT and CDR2 is YNNKEL (reference sequence). The V end lost 5 bases, the J end lost 3 bases, and 16 bases lay between the germline ends. The CDR3 extends over 15 amino acids.

This clonotype was recorded at least ten times. The V gene is TRBV9, the J gene TRBJ2-1; possibly TRBD2 for D (6 bases). The ends were cut back, 1 base at V and 6 bases at J, with 8 bases in the middle. Germline assignment: CDR1 SGDLS and CDR2 YYNGEE. CDR3 length: 13 residues. The CDR3 coding sequence is TGTGCCAGCAGCGTACGTAGCGGCAATGAGCAGTTCTTC. It encodes CASSVRSGNEQFF.

This clonotype has a handful of counts. The chain joins TRBV29-1 to TRBJ2-3, with TRBD1 as a possible D gene (6 bases). Trimming took 4 bases from V and 4 from J, leaving 18 bases between them. The V gene's germline CDR1 is SQVTM and CDR2 ANQGSEA. This CDR3 contains 15 residues. DNA of the CDR3: TGCAGCGTTGGAAGAAACAGGGAACTGGCAGATACGCAGTATTTT. It translates to CSVGRNRELADTQYF.

This clonotype was found a few times. This sequence joins TRBV6-1 and TRBJ2-3, with D possibly TRBD1 on 5 matching bases. The CDR3 consists of 15 residues. V shed 2 bases and J shed 1 base, with 10 bases lying between them. In germline, CDR1 is MNHNS, CDR2 SASEGT. CDR3 protein: CASSERAGRTDTQYF. In DNA form, the CDR3 reads TGTGCCAGCAGTGAAAGGGCAGGGCGCACAGATACGCAGTATTTT.

There are many counts of this clonotype. The rearrangement joins TRBV4-3 to TRBJ2-7; 9 bases fit TRBD1. Per germline, CDR1 LGHNA and CDR2 YSLEER. The CDR3 sequence is 16 residues long. Trimming took 0 bases from V and 5 from J; bases not matched to a gene: 8. The CDR3 region has the DNA TGCGCCAGCAGCCAAGATTTAAACAGGGGGCAACACGAGCAGTACTTC. It specifies CASSQDLNRGQHEQYF.

The J gene is TRBJ1-5, the V gene TRBV19; D gene ambiguous. Trimming removed 5 bases from V and 7 bases from J, with 9 bases in between. The CDR3 runs 12 residues. Germline-derived CDR1 and CDR2 are LNHDA and SQIVND (reference sequence). CDR3 sequence reads: CASSPQHQPQHF. The CDR3 bases are TGTGCCAGTAGTCCGCAACACCAGCCCCAGCATTTT.

There are a few counts of this clonotype. V gene TRBV3-1 combines with J gene TRBJ2-3; no clear D. Germline-derived CDR1 and CDR2 are LGHDT and YNNKEL (reference sequence). CDR3 size: 15 residues. V was pared by 4 bases and J by 3 bases, with 14 bases between. The CDR3 DNA reads TGTGCCAGCAGCCCCGGTGGGGTAAGAACAGATACGCAGTATTTT. Translation: CASSPGGVRTDTQYF.

The chain links TRBV12-2 to TRBJ1-6; no DNA check was done on the table's D call, TRBD1. TRBV12-2 is given as a pseudogene. The CDR3 is 16 amino acids. The CDR3 DNA sequence: TGTGCAAGTCGCTTAGTGGGTCTGCGGACAGGGATTACCCTCCACTTT. Protein sequence: CASRLVGLRTGITLHF.